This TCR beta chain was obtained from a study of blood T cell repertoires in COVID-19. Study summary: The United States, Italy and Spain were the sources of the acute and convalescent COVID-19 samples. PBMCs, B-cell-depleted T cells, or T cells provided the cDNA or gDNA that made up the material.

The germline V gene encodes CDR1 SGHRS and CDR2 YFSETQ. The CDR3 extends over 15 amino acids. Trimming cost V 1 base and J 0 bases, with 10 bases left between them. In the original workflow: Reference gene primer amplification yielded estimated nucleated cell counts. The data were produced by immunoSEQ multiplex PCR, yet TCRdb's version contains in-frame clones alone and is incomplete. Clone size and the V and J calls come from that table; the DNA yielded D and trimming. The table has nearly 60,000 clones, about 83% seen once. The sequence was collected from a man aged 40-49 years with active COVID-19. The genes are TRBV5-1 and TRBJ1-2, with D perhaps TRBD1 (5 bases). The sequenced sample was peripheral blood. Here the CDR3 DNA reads TGCGCCAGCAGCTTGAATGCGGGGGCTAACTATGGCTACACCTTC. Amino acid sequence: CASSLNAGANYGYTF. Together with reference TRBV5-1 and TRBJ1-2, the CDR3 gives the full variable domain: KAGVTQTPRYLIKTRGQQVTLSCSPISGHRSVSWYQQTPGQGLQFLFEYFSETQRNKGNFPGRFSGRQFSNSRSEMNVSTLELGDSALYLCASSLNAGANYGYTFGSGTRLTVV.